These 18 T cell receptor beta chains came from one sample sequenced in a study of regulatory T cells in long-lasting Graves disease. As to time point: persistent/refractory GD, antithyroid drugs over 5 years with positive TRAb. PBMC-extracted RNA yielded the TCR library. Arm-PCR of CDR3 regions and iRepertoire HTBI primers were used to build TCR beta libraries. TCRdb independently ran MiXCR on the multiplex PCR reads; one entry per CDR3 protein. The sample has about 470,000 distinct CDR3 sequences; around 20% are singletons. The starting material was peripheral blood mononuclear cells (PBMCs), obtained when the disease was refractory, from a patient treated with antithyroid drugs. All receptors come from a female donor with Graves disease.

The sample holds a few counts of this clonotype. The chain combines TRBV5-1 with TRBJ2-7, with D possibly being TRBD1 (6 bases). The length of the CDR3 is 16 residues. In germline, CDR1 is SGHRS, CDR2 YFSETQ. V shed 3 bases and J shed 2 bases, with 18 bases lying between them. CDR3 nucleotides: TGCGCCAGCAGCTCGCAGCCGGGACAAGCCACCTACGAGCAGTACTTC. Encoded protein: CASSSQPGQATYEQYF.

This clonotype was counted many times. CDR3 nucleotide sequence: TGTGCCAGCAGTTTTATCCCGACAGGGGGAGGCTACACCTTC. It yields the protein CASSFIPTGGGYTF. The chain combines TRBV28 with TRBJ1-2; TRBD1 agrees at 9 bases. The V gene end was trimmed by 3 bases and the J gene end by 8 bases; junction bases not matched to a gene: 7. Germline-derived CDR1 and CDR2 are MDHEN and SYDVKM. This CDR3 comprises 14 residues.

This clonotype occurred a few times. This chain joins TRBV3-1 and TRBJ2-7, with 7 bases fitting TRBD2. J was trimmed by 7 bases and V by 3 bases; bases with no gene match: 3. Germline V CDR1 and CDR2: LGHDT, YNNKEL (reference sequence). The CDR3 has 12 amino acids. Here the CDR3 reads CASSHLLAEQYF. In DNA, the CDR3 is TGTGCCAGCAGCCACCTACTAGCGGAGCAGTACTTC.

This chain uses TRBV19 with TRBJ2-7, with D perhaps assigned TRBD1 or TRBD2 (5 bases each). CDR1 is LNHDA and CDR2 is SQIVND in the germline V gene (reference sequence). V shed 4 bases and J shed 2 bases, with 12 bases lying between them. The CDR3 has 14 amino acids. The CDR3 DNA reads TGTGCCAGTAGTAAATTTGGGGGTACCTACGAGCAGTACTTC. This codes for CASSKFGGTYEQYF. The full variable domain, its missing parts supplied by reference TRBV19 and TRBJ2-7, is DGGITQSPKYLFRKEGQNVTLSCEQNLNHDAMYWYRQDPGQGLRLIYYSQIVNDFQKGDIAEGYSVSREKKESFPLTVTSAQKNPTAFYLCASSKFGGTYEQYFGPGTRLTVT.

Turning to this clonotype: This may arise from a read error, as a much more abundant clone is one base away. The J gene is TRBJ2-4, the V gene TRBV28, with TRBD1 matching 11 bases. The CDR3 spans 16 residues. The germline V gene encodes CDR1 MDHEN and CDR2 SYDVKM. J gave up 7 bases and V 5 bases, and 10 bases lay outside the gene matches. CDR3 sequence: CASSRRRTGGRNIQYF. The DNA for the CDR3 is TGTGCCAGCAGTCGCCGCCGGACAGGGGGCAGGAACATTCAGTACTTC.

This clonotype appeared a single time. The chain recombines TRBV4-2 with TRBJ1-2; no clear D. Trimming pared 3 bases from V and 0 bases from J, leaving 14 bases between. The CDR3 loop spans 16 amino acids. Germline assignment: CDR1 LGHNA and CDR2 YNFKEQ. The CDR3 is CASSQGSLKANYGYTF. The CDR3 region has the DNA TGTGCCAGCAGCCAGGGTAGCTTAAAAGCTAACTATGGCTACACCTTC.

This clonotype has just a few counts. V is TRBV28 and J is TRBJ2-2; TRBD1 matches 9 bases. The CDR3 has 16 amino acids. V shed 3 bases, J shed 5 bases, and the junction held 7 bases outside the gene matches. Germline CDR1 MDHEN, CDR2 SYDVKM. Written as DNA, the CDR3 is TGTGCCAGCAGTTTTACAGGGGGCGTGCTGACCGGGGAGCTGTTTTTT. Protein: CASSFTGGVLTGELFF.

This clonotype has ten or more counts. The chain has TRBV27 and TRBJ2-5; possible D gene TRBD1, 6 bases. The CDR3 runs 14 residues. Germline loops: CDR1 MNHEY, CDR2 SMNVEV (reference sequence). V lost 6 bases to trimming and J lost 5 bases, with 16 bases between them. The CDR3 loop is CASRPMTGLETQYF. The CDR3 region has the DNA TGTGCCAGCAGACCGATGACAGGTTTGGAGACCCAGTACTTC.

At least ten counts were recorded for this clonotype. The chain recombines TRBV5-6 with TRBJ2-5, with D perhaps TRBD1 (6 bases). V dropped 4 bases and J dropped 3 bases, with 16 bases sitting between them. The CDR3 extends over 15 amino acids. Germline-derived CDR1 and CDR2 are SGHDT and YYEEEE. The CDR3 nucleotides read TGTGCCAGCAGCGAAACCGGGACACGGAAAGAGACCCAGTACTTC. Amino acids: CASSETGTRKETQYF.

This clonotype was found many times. The CDR3 protein is CASSEGYSYEQYF. CDR3 DNA sequence: TGTGCCAGCAGCGAGGGGTACTCCTACGAGCAGTACTTC. This sequence joins TRBV6-1 and TRBJ2-7; D may match TRBD1 or TRBD2 (5 bases each). In germline, CDR1 is MNHNS, CDR2 SASEGT. This CDR3 has 13 amino acids. V was trimmed by 6 bases and J by 0 bases, leaving 9 bases between them.

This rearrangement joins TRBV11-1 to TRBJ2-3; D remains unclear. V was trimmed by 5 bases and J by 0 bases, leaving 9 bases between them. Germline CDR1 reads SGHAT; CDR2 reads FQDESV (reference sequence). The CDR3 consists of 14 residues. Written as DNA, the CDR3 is TGTGCCAGCAGCCCAGGACCTAGCACAGATACGCAGTATTTT. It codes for CASSPGPSTDTQYF.

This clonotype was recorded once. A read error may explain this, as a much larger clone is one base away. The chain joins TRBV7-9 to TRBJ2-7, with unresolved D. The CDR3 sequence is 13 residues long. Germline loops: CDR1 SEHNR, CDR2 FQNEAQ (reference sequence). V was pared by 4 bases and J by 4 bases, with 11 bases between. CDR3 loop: CASSSEAPYEQYF. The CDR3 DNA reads TGTGCCAGCAGCTCAGAAGCCCCTTACGAGCAGTACTTC.

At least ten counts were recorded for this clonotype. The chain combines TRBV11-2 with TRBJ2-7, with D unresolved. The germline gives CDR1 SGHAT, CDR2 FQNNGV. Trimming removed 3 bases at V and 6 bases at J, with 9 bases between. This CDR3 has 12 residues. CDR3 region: CASSFPFREQYF. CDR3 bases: TGTGCCAGCAGCTTCCCCTTTCGCGAGCAGTACTTC.

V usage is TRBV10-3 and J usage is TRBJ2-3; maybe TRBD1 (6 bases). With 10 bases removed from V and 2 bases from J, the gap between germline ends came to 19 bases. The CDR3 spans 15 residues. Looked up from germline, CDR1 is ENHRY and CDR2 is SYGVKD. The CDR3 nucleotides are TGTGCCAGCCACAGGGCCGGCGGTTCCACAGATACGCAGTATTTT. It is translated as CASHRAGGSTDTQYF.

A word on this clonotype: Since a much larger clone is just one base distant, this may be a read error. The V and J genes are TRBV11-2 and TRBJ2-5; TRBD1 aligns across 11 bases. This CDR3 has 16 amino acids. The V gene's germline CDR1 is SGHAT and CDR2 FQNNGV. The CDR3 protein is CASRPNSGQGGEAQYF. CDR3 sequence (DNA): TGTGCCAGCAGACCCAATTCGGGACAGGGGGGAGAGGCCCAGTACTTC.

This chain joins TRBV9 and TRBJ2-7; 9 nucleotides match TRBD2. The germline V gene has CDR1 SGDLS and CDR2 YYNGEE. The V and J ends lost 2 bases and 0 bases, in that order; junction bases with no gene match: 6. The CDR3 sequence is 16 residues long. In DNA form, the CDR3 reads TGTGCCAGCAGCGTTGATAGCGGGAGTCTCTCCTACGAGCAGTACTTC. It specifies CASSVDSGSLSYEQYF.

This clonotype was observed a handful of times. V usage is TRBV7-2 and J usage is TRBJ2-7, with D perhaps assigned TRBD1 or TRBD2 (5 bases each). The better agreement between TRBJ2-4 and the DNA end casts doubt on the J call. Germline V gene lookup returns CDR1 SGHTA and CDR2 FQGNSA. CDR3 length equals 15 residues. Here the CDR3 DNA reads TGTGCCAGCAGCCCCAAGTCGACGGGGACGCCCATTCAGTACTTC. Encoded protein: CASSPKSTGTPIQYF.

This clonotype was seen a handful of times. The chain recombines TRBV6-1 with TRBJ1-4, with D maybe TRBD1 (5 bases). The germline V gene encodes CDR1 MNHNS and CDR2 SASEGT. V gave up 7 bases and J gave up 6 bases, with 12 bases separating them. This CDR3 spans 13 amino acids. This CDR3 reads CASKAWGDEKLFF. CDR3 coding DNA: TGTGCCAGCAAGGCATGGGGGGATGAAAAACTGTTTTTT.